This T cell receptor (beta chain) was captured in a study of identical twins. This clonotype showed up many times. Its cognate antigen is unknown. The CDR3 has 12 residues. V was clipped by 5 bases and J by 4 bases, with 8 bases between them. Per the germline V gene, CDR1 is SQVTM and CDR2 is ANQGSEA. Points from the study as a whole: Memory repertoires lacked the insertion deficit that abundant cord blood beta clonotypes showed.

TCRdb fed the 5' RACE reads into MiXCR, producing one record per CDR3 protein. The sample consists of around 300,000 distinct CDR3 sequences, roughly 8.6% of them appearing once. In addition, the sample was reused for a study of yellow fever vaccine responses in identical twins.

This clonotype was sampled from a woman aged 18-29 years in good health. This chain links TRBV29-1 with TRBJ1-4; tentative D call: TRBD1 (5 bases). The sample consisted of memory (CD45RO+) T cells sorted from blood. The CDR3 sequence is CSVQGSNEKLFF. Written as DNA, the CDR3 is TGCAGCGTTCAGGGAAGTAATGAAAAACTGTTTTTT.